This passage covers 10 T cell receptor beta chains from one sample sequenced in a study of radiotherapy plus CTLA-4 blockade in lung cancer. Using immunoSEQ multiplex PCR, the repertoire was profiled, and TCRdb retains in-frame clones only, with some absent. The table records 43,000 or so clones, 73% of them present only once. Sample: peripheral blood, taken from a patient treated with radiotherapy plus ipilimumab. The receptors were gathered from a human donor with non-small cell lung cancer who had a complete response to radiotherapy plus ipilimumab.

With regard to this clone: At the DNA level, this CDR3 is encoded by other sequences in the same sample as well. The CDR3 region is CASSYSTGGYGYTF. CDR3 DNA sequence: TGTGCCAGCAGTTACTCAACAGGGGGCTATGGCTACACCTTC. V gene TRBV6-5 combines with J gene TRBJ1-2; TRBD1 matches at 8 bases. The germline V gene has CDR1 MNHEY and CDR2 SVGAGI. This CDR3 region has 14 residues. The trim removed 0 bases at V and 4 bases at J, leaving 1 base unmatched.

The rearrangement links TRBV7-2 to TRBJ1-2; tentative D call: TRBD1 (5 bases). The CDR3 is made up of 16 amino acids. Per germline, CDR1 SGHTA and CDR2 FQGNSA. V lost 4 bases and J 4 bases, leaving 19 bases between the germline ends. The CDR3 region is CASSYLPRQGTYGYTF. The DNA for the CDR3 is TGTGCCAGCAGCTACCTGCCCCGGCAGGGAACCTATGGCTACACCTTC. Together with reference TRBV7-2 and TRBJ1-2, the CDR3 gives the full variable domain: GAGVSQSPSNKVTEKGKDVELRCDPISGHTALYWYRQSLGQGLEFLIYFQGNSAPDKSGLPSDRFSAERTGGSVSTLTIQRTQQEDSAVYLCASSYLPRQGTYGYTFGSGTRLTVV.

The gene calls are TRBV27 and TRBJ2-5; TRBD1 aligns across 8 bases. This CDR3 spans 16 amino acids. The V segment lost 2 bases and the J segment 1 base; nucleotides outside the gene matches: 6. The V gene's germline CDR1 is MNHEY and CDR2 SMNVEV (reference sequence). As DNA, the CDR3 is TGTGCCAGCAGTTTAAGGACAGGGTCCCTCCAAGAGACCCAGTACTTC. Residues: CASSLRTGSLQETQYF.

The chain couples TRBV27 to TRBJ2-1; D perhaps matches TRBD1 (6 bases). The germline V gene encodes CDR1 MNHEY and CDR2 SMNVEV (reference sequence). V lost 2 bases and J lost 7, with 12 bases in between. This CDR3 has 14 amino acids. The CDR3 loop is CASSLSWQGNEQFF. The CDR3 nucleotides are TGTGCCAGCAGTTTAAGTTGGCAGGGGAATGAGCAGTTCTTC.

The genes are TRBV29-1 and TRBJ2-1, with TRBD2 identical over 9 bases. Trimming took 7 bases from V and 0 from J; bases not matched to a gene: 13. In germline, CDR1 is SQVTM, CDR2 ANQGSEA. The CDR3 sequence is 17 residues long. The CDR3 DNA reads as TGCAGCGGGAGGGGGACGGCGGGAGGGTCCTCCTACAATGAGCAGTTCTTC. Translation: CSGRGTAGGSSYNEQFF.

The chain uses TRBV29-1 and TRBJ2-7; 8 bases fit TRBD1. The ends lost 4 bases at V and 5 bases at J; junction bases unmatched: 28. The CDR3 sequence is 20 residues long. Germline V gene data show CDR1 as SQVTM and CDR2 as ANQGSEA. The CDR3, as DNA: TGCAGCGTTGTCTACGTTCGGCGGAGACAGGGACAGGATCCTGGAAACGAGCAGTACTTC. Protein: CSVVYVRRRQGQDPGNEQYF.

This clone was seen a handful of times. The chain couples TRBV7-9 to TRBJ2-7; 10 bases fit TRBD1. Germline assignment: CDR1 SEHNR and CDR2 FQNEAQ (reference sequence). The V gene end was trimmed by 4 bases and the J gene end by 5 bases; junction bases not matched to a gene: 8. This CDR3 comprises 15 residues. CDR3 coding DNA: TGTGCCAGCAGCTCCTACCGGGACAGGGGACACGAGCAGTACTTC. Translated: CASSSYRDRGHEQYF. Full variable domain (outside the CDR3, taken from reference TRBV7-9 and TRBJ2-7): DTGVSQNPRHKITKRGQNVTFRCDPISEHNRLYWYRQTLGQGPEFLTYFQNEAQLEKSRLLSDRFSAERPKGSFSTLEIQRTEQGDSAMYLCASSSYRDRGHEQYFGPGTRLTVT.

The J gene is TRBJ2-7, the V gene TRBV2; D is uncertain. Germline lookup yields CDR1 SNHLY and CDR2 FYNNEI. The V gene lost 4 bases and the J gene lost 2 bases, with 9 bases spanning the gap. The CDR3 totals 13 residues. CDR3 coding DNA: TGTGCCAGCAGTGGCCAACAAGCCTACGAGCAGTACTTC. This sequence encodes CASSGQQAYEQYF. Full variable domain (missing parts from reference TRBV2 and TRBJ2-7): EPEVTQTPSHQVTQMGQEVILRCVPISNHLYFYWYRQILGQKVEFLVSFYNNEISEKSEIFDDQFSVERPDGSNFTLKIRSTKLEDSAMYFCASSGQQAYEQYFGPGTRLTVT.

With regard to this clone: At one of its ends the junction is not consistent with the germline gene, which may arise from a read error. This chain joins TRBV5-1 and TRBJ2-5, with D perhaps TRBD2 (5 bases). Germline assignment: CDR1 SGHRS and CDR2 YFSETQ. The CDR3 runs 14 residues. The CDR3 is CASSRTSGEETRYF. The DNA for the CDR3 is TGCGCCAGCAGTCGAACTAGTGGGGAAGAGACCCGGTACTTC.

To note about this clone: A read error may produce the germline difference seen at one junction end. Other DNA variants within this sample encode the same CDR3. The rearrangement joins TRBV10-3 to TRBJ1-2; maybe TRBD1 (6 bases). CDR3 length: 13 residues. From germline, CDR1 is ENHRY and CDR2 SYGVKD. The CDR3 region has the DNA TGCGCCATCAGCGGTACAGGGTATCTGGGCTACACCTTC. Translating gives CAISGTGYLGYTF.